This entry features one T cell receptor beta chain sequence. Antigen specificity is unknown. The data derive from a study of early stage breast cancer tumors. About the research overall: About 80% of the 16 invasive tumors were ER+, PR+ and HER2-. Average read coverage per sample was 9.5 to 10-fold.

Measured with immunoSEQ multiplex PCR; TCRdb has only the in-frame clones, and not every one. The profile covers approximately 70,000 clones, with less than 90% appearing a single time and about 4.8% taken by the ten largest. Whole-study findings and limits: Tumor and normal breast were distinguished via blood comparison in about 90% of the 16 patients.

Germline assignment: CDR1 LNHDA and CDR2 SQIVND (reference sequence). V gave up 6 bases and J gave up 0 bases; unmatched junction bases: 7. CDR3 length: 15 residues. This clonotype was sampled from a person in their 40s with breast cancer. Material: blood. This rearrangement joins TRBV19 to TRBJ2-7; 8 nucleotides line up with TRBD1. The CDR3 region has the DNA TGTGCCAGTAGCATCGGACAGGGAAGCTCCTACGAGCAGTACTTC. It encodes CASSIGQGSSYEQYF.